The 21 T cell receptor beta chains below come from one sample, sequenced in a study of blood T cells in healthy people across ages. Together with a sample-barcoded 5' primer, a J-beta primer mix was included in a second PCR lasting about 6 to 11 cycles. Using its own MiXCR run on the 5' RACE reads, TCRdb lists one record per CDR3 protein. The sample yields 1.5 million to 2 million distinct CDR3 sequences, 39% seen once. The sample was blood. The receptors shown here come from a human donor in good health.

This chain uses TRBV7-3 with TRBJ2-1, with D unclear. Looked up from germline, CDR1 is SGHTA and CDR2 is FQGTGA. V was clipped by 5 bases and J by 6 bases, with 14 bases between them. The length of the CDR3 is 14 residues. The CDR3 DNA reads as TGTGCCAGCAGCGCCGGGCCTCATACCAATGAGCAGTTCTTC. Its protein is CASSAGPHTNEQFF.

This clonotype was counted a few times. The chain combines TRBV20-1 with TRBJ2-1, with no clear D. Germline V CDR1 and CDR2: DFQATT, SNEGSKA (reference sequence). CDR3 length: 13 residues. V gave up 4 bases and J gave up 2 bases, with 9 bases separating them. CDR3 in amino acids: CSAKADTYNEQFF. The CDR3 DNA reads as TGCAGTGCTAAGGCTGACACCTACAATGAGCAGTTCTTC.

About this clonotype itself: Possible read error: a much larger clone is one base away. This rearrangement joins TRBV7-9 to TRBJ2-1; D gene unclear. This CDR3 comprises 16 residues. The germline V gene has CDR1 SEHNR and CDR2 FQNEAQ (reference sequence). V lost 3 bases and J 10 bases, leaving 22 bases between the germline ends. The CDR3 bases are TGTGCCAGCAGCTTTGGCAGCATCGCACTACATTACGAGCAGTTCTTC. Its protein is CASSFGSIALHYEQFF.

V is TRBV4-3 and J is TRBJ1-2; tentatively, D is TRBD1 (5 bases). Germline V gives CDR1 LGHNA, CDR2 YSLEER. The CDR3 totals 17 residues. V shed 1 base and J shed 3 bases, with 18 bases lying between them. Written as DNA, the CDR3 is TGCGCCAGCAGCCAAGTATACCTGAGAGGGGAGGACTATGGCTACACCTTC. Translated: CASSQVYLRGEDYGYTF.

This clonotype was detected a few times. The gene calls are TRBV18 and TRBJ1-2; 8 bases match TRBD1. Germline assignment: CDR1 KGHSH and CDR2 LQKENI. The CDR3 runs 18 residues. The ends lost 0 bases at V and 4 bases at J; junction bases unmatched: 13. CDR3 in amino acids: CASSPPESRQGLGYGYTF. DNA of the CDR3: TGTGCCAGCTCACCACCTGAAAGCCGACAGGGGTTGGGCTATGGCTACACCTTC.

This chain connects TRBV7-2 to TRBJ1-2; D is ambiguous. Trimming took off 2 bases at V and 3 bases at J, with 16 bases between the two ends. Germline CDR1 and CDR2: SGHTA and FQGNSA. The CDR3 consists of 16 residues. CDR3 region: CASSLMSYPGDYGYTF. The DNA for the CDR3 is TGTGCCAGCAGCTTAATGAGTTACCCCGGGGACTATGGCTACACCTTC.

Turning to this clonotype: Germline is not matched at one junction end, which may reflect a read error. The rearrangement uses TRBV7-9 and TRBJ1-2, with D perhaps matching TRBD1 (6 bases). This CDR3 is 13 amino acids long. Looked up from germline, CDR1 is SEHNR and CDR2 is FQNEAQ (reference sequence). The CDR3 protein is CTSSQEGGDGYTF. CDR3 nucleotide sequence: TGTACCAGCAGCCAGGAGGGGGGGGATGGCTACACCTTC.

This chain connects TRBV10-3 to TRBJ2-3; 9 nucleotides match TRBD2. Germline CDR1 is ENHRY and CDR2 is SYGVKD. Trimming removed 8 bases from V and 2 bases from J; junction bases left unmatched: 8. There are 15 residues in the CDR3. The CDR3 loop reads CAIGASGGPTDTQYF. CDR3 coding DNA: TGTGCCATCGGAGCGAGCGGGGGGCCCACAGATACGCAGTATTTT.

This clonotype has more than one count but fewer than ten. The V and J genes are TRBV28 and TRBJ2-7; D unclear. CDR3 size: 16 residues. CDR1 MDHEN and CDR2 SYDVKM come from the germline V gene. The V end was cut by 2 bases, the J end by 0 bases, with 14 bases between. The CDR3 loop reads CASSLITGVGSYEQYF. The CDR3 DNA reads as TGTGCCAGCAGTTTAATCACTGGGGTAGGCTCCTACGAGCAGTACTTC.

V gene TRBV4-1 combines with J gene TRBJ2-7; 10 nucleotides align to TRBD2. Germline assignment: CDR1 MGHRA and CDR2 YSYEKL. V shed 0 bases, J shed 2 bases, and the junction held 7 bases outside the gene matches. This CDR3 is built from 17 residues. The DNA of the CDR3 is TGCGCCAGCAGCCAAGAACACGGACTAGCGGAAACCTACGAGCAGTACTTC. This sequence encodes CASSQEHGLAETYEQYF.

This chain connects TRBV29-1 to TRBJ2-5, with 7 bases aligning to TRBD1. The J call could be wrong; TRBJ2-7 is a better fit for the DNA end. CDR1 SQVTM and CDR2 ANQGSEA come from the germline V gene. There are 12 residues in the CDR3. The CDR3: CSVLQGWDEQYF. The CDR3 nucleotides read TGCAGCGTTCTACAGGGGTGGGACGAGCAGTACTTC.

The chain carries TRBV4-1 and TRBJ2-1; 10 bases map to TRBD2. V shed 4 bases and J 5 bases; nucleotides not matched to a gene: 8. This CDR3 comprises 16 residues. Germline V gene lookup returns CDR1 MGHRA and CDR2 YSYEKL. The CDR3 DNA sequence: TGCGCCAGCAGCCCTAAGGGACTAGCGTGGAACAATGAGCAGTTCTTC. Residues: CASSPKGLAWNNEQFF.

The rearrangement links TRBV6-2 or TRBV6-3 to TRBJ1-5, with TRBD1 matching over 9 bases. CDR3 length: 15 amino acids. From germline, CDR1 is MNHEY and CDR2 SVGEGT. The V gene end was trimmed by 6 bases and the J gene end by 4 bases; junction bases not matched to a gene: 7. The CDR3 spells CASRTGTGFNQPQHF. The CDR3 DNA is TGTGCCAGCAGAACCGGGACAGGGTTTAATCAGCCCCAGCATTTT.

This clonotype was counted at least ten times. This chain links TRBV10-3 with TRBJ2-1, with TRBD2 matching 11 bases. V lost 7 bases to trimming and J lost 8 bases; unmatched junction nucleotides: 10. CDR3 length: 15 residues. Germline-derived CDR1 and CDR2 are ENHRY and SYGVKD. The CDR3 here is CAIKTTSGIVDEQFF. The CDR3 nucleotides are TGTGCCATCAAGACGACTAGCGGGATTGTGGATGAGCAGTTCTTC.

The J gene is TRBJ1-3, the V gene TRBV19; D call uncertain. Trimming pared 4 bases from V and 0 bases from J, leaving 7 bases between. CDR1 LNHDA and CDR2 SQIVND come from the germline V gene (reference sequence). The CDR3 consists of 14 residues. The CDR3 sequence is CASSTGSSGNTIYF. CDR3 nucleotide sequence: TGTGCCAGTAGTACGGGGAGCTCTGGAAACACCATATATTTT.

This clonotype was observed a few times. V gene TRBV7-2 combines with J gene TRBJ1-2; D is unresolved. Germline CDR1 is SGHTA and CDR2 is FQGNSA. This CDR3 has 14 residues. The V end was cut by 3 bases, the J end by 4 bases, with 12 bases between. The CDR3 region has the DNA TGTGCCAGCAGCTTCGAAAGAGGGTCCTATGGCTACACCTTC. As protein: CASSFERGSYGYTF.

This clonotype occurred many times. The chain couples TRBV5-6 to TRBJ1-2; D uncertain. V lost 4 bases and J 2 bases, leaving 9 bases between the germline ends. Germline V CDR1 and CDR2: SGHDT, YYEEEE. This CDR3 contains 13 residues. CDR3 in amino acids: CASSLPANYGYTF. CDR3 nucleotides: TGTGCCAGCAGCCTTCCCGCCAACTATGGCTACACCTTC.

In this sample, this clonotype turned up many times. V usage is TRBV4-1 and J usage is TRBJ2-7; maybe TRBD2 (6 bases). This CDR3 comprises 13 residues. The germline V and J ends were trimmed by 4 bases and 3 bases, with 10 bases remaining between them. The germline V gene has CDR1 MGHRA and CDR2 YSYEKL. In nucleotides, the CDR3 is TGCGCCAGCAGCCCTGGGAGGTACTACGAGCAGTACTTC. Its translation is CASSPGRYYEQYF.

The CDR3 sequence: CASSQVGESTDTQYF. CDR3 bases: TGTGCCAGCAGCCAGGTGGGGGAGAGCACAGATACGCAGTATTTT. The chain combines TRBV3-1 with TRBJ2-3, with D possibly called TRBD1 or TRBD2 (5 bases each). Germline loops: CDR1 LGHDT, CDR2 YNNKEL (reference sequence). CDR3 length: 15 amino acids. V lost 3 bases and J lost 0, with 10 bases in between.

This rearrangement joins TRBV7-8 to TRBJ2-3; D is perhaps TRBD1 (6 bases). V was shortened by 6 bases and J by 2 bases, with 15 bases between the two germline ends. CDR3 size: 15 residues. Germline V gene data show CDR1 as SGHVS and CDR2 as FQNEAQ. The CDR3, as DNA: TGTGCCAGCAGGCCCGGGACATACTCCACAGATACGCAGTATTTT. Residues: CASRPGTYSTDTQYF.

The chain links TRBV7-2 to TRBJ2-5, with D perhaps given as TRBD1 or TRBD2 (5 bases each). Trimming took off 5 bases at V and 3 bases at J, with 13 bases between the two ends. The germline gives CDR1 SGHTA, CDR2 FQGNSA. The CDR3 has 14 residues. The CDR3 sequence is CASSQGVTEETQYF. In DNA form, the CDR3 reads TGTGCCAGCAGCCAGGGAGTGACGGAAGAGACCCAGTACTTC.